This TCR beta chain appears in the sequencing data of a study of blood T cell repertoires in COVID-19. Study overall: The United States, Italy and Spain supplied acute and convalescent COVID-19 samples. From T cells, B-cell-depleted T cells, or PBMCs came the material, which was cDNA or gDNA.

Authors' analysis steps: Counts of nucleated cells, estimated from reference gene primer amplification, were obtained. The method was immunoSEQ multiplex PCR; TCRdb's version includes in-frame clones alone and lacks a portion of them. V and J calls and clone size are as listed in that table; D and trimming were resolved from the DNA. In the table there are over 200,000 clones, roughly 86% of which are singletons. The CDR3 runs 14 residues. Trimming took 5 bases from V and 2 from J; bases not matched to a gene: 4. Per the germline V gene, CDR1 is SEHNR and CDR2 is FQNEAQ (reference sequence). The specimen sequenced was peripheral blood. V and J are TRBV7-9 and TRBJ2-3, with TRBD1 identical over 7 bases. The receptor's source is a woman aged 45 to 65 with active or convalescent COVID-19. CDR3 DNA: TGTGCCAGCAGCACCGACAGGGTCACAGATACGCAGTATTTT. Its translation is CASSTDRVTDTQYF.